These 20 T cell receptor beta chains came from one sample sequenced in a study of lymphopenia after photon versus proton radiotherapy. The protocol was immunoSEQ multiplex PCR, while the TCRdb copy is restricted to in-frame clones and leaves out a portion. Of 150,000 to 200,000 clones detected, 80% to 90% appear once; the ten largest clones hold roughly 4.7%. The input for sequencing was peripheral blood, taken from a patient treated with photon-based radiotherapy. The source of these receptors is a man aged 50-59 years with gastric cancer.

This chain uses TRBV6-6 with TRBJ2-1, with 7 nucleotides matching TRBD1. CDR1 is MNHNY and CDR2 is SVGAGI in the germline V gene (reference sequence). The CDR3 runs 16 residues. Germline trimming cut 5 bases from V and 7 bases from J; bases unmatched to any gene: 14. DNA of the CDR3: TGTGCCAGCAGTCCACAGGGGCCGGTAGGGGGTAATGAGCAGTTCTTC. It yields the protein CASSPQGPVGGNEQFF.

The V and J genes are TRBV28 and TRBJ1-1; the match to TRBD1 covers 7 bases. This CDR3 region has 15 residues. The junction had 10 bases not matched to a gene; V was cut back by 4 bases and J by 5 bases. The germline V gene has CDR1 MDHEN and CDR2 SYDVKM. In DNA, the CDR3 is TGTGCCAGCAGTTCCGGGACAGCCTTATTAACTGAAGCTTTCTTT. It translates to CASSSGTALLTEAFF.

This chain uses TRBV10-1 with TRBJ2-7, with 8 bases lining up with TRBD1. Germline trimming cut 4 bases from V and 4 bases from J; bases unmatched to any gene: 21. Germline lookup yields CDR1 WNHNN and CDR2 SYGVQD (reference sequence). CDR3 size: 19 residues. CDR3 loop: CASSVSGGSLRGTEYEQYF. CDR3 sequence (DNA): TGCGCCAGCAGTGTCTCAGGGGGCTCCCTTCGGGGGACAGAATACGAGCAGTACTTC.

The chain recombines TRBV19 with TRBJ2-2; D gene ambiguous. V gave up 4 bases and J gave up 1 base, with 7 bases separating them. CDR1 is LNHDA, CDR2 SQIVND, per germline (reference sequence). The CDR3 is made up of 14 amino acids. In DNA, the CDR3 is TGTGCCAGTAGTAAAGTGCTGAACACCGGGGAGCTGTTTTTT. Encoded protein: CASSKVLNTGELFF.

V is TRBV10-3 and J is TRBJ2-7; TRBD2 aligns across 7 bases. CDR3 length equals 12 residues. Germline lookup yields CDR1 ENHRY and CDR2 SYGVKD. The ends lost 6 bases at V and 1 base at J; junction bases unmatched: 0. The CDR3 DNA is TGTGCCATCAGGGGGGGGTCCTACGAGCAGTACTTC. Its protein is CAIRGGSYEQYF.

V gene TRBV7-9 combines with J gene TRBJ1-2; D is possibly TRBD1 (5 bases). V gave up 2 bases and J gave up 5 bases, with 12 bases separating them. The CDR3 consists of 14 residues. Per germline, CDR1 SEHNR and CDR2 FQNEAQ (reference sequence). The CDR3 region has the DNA TGTGCCAGCAGCTTATCATCGACAGAGTATGGCTACACCTTC. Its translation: CASSLSSTEYGYTF.

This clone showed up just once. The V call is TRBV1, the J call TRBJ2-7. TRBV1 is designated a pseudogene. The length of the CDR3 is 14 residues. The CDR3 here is CTSSPSAPAYEQYF. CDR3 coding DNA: TGCACCAGCAGTCCCTCCGCCCCCGCCTACGAGCAGTACTTC.

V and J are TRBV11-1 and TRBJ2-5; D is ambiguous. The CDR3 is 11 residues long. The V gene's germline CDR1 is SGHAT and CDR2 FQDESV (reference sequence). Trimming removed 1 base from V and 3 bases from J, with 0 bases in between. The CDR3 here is CASSLEETQYF. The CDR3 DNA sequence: TGTGCCAGCAGCTTAGAAGAGACCCAGTACTTC.

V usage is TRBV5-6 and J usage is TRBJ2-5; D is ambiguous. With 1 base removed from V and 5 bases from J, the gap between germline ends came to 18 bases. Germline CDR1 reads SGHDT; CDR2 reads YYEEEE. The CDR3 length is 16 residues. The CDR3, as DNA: TGTGCCAGCAGCTTGTACCAAGCGTCTGCCATGGAGACCCAGTACTTC. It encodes CASSLYQASAMETQYF.

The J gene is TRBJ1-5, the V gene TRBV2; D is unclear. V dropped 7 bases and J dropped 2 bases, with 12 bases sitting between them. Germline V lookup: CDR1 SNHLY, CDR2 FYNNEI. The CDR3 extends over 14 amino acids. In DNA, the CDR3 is TGTGCCAGCACCGAGCGGAGGGGCAATCAGCCCCAGCATTTT. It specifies CASTERRGNQPQHF.

CDR3 in amino acids: CASSEQGRSYNEQFF. CDR3 DNA: TGTGCCAGCAGTGAACAGGGAAGGTCGTACAATGAGCAGTTCTTC. This chain joins TRBV2 and TRBJ2-1; possibly TRBD1 for D (5 bases). The CDR3 extends over 15 amino acids. The V end lost 2 bases, the J end lost 4 bases, and 12 bases lay between the germline ends. CDR1 SNHLY and CDR2 FYNNEI come from the germline V gene.

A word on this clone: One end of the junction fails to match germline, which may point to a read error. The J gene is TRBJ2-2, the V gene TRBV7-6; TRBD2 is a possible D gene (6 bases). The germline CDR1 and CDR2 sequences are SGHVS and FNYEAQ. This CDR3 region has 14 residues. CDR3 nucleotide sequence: TGTGCCAGCAGCTTTCGGGGGAACGCCGGGGAGCTGTTTTTT. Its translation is CASSFRGNAGELFF. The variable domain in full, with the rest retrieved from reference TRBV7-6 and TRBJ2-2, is GAGVSQSPRYKVTKRGQDVALRCDPISGHVSLYWYRQALGQGPEFLTYFNYEAQQDKSGLPNDRFSAERPEGSISTLTIQRTEQRDSAMYRCASSFRGNAGELFFGEGSRLTVL.

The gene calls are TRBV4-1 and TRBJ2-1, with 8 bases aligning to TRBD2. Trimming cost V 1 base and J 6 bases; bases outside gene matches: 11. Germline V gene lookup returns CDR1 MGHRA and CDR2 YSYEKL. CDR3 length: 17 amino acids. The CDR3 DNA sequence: TGCGCCAGCAGCCAAGTTGGACTAGCCTCACACCTCAATGAGCAGTTCTTC. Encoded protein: CASSQVGLASHLNEQFF.

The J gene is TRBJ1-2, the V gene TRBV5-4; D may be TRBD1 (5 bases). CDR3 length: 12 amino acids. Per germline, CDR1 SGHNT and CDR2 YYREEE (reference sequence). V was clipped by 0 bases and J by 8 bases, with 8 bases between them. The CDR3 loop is CASSLEGWGYTF. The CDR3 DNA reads TGTGCCAGCAGCTTGGAGGGGTGGGGCTACACCTTC.

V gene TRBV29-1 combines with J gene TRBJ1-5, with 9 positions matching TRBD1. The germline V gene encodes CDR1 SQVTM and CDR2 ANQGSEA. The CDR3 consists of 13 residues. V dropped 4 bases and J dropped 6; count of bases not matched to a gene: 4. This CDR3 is CSVGDRAGQPQHF. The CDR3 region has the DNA TGCAGCGTTGGGGACAGGGCGGGTCAGCCCCAGCATTTT.

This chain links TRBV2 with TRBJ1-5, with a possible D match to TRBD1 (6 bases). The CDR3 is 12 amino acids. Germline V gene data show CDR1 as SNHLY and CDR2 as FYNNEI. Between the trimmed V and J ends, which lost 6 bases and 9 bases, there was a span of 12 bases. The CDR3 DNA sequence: TGTGCCAGCAGGGACAGCTTAGGGCCCCAGCATTTT. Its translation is CASRDSLGPQHF.

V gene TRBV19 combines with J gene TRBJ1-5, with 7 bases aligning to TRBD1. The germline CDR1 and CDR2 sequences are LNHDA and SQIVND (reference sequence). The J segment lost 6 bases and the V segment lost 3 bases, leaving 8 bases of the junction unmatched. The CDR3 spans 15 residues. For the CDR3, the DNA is TGTGCCAGTAGTATCAGGACAGGTCAGGGTCAGCCCCAGCATTTT. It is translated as CASSIRTGQGQPQHF.

The CDR3 sequence: CASSDPVGSGSGYEQYF. CDR3 nucleotide sequence: TGTGCCAGCAGCGACCCTGTAGGGTCCGGGAGTGGCTACGAGCAGTACTTC. The rearrangement links TRBV4-2 to TRBJ2-7; D is possibly TRBD2 (6 bases). The CDR3 loop spans 17 amino acids. Per the germline V gene, CDR1 is LGHNA and CDR2 is YNFKEQ. V was clipped by 5 bases and J by 3 bases, with 23 bases between them.

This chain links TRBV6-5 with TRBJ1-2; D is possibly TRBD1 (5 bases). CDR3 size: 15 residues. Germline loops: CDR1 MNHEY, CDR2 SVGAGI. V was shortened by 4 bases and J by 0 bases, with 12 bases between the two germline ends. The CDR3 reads CASSSGTAANYGYTF. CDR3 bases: TGTGCCAGCAGTTCCGGGACGGCAGCTAACTATGGCTACACCTTC.

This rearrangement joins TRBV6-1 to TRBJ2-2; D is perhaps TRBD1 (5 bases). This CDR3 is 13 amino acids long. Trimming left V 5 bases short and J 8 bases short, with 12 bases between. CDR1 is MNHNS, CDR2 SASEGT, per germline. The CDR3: CASSILRAGELFF. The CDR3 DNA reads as TGTGCCAGCAGTATACTCAGGGCGGGGGAGCTGTTTTTT.